Listed here is a single TCR beta chain. CDR1 SNHLY and CDR2 FYNNEI come from the germline V gene. The V gene lost 5 bases and the J gene lost 8 bases, with 15 bases spanning the gap. This CDR3 is built from 14 residues. Original processing methods: Estimation of nucleated cell counts was performed using reference gene primer amplification. Measured with immunoSEQ multiplex PCR; TCRdb has only the in-frame clones, and not every one. That table is the source of V, J and clone size, and D and trimming were worked out from the DNA. The sample lists about 150,000 clones, approximately 73% occurring once. The entry originates in a study of blood T cell repertoires in COVID-19. Across the whole study: Samples of COVID-19 (acute and convalescent) were obtained from the United States, Italy and Spain. In each case, the material was cDNA or gDNA derived from T cells, B-cell-depleted T cells, or PBMCs.

The receptor comes from a woman at least 80 years old with acute or convalescent COVID-19. The sequencing input was peripheral blood. V and J are TRBV2 and TRBJ1-4; D remains ambiguous. The CDR3 reads CASSSPGYIEKLFF. The CDR3 DNA reads as TGTGCCAGCAGTTCGCCGGGATACATAGAAAAACTGTTTTTT.